The T cell receptor beta chain described here comes from a study of response to subunit inactivated influenza vaccine. As for this clonotype: Its antigen is still unknown.

The germline V gene encodes CDR1 SGHRS and CDR2 YFSETQ. Trimming cost V 3 bases and J 3 bases, with 15 bases left between them. The CDR3 is 16 residues long. Overall study findings and caveats: Researchers suggested that each seasonal influenza vaccination recruits few new T cells.

One entry per CDR3 protein, called by TCRdb with MiXCR from the RT-PCR reads. The profile shows roughly 570,000 distinct CDR3 sequences, 10% to 15% of them singletons. Sample: PBMCs from blood, taken around seven weeks after vaccination. The chain employs TRBV5-1 and TRBJ2-2; the D gene is possibly TRBD1 (6 bases). The receptor was derived from a man aged 45 to 65 who received an inactivated influenza vaccine. The chain's CDR3 is CASSWIQGRDTGELFF. Here the CDR3 DNA reads TGCGCCAGCAGCTGGATACAGGGTCGGGACACCGGGGAGCTGTTTTTT.